The T cell receptor (beta chain) under discussion was sequenced for a study of a mutant IDH1 vaccine in newly diagnosed glioma. Study information: Patients were given eight vaccinations, scheduled in weeks 1, 3, 5, 7, 11, 15, 19 and 23. In some groups vaccination began 4-6 weeks post-radiotherapy; others received it with temozolomide. Treated patients, about 60% male and roughly 40% female, averaged around 40 years of age. Earlier care involved radiotherapy, temozolomide, or both, and the majority received both.

This CDR3 is 14 amino acids long. Germline lookup yields CDR1 SGHVS and CDR2 FNYEAQ. V lost 5 bases and J lost 5, with 15 bases in between. Time point given: week 11, during vaccination. Vaccinated patients received 300 ug of mutant IDH1 20-mer peptide per dose, with topical imiquimod. Data came from immunoSEQ multiplex PCR; TCRdb stores just in-frame clones and leaves some out. Of roughly 130,000 clones in the sample, roughly 78% are singletons; the top ten hold under 5.5%. Details on this clone: Its antigen is still unknown.

This sequence originates from a man between 35 and 55 years old with glioma. The rearrangement joins TRBV7-6 to TRBJ1-1; D gene uncertain. The sequences come from PBMCs, collected from a glioma patient whose treatment included an IDH1 peptide vaccine. CDR3 amino acids: CASSAQGSGTEAFF. DNA of the CDR3: TGTGCCAGCAGCGCCCAAGGTAGTGGTACTGAAGCTTTCTTT. The variable domain in full, completed from reference TRBV7-6 and TRBJ1-1, reads GAGVSQSPRYKVTKRGQDVALRCDPISGHVSLYWYRQALGQGPEFLTYFNYEAQQDKSGLPNDRFSAERPEGSISTLTIQRTEQRDSAMYRCASSAQGSGTEAFFGQGTRLTVV.